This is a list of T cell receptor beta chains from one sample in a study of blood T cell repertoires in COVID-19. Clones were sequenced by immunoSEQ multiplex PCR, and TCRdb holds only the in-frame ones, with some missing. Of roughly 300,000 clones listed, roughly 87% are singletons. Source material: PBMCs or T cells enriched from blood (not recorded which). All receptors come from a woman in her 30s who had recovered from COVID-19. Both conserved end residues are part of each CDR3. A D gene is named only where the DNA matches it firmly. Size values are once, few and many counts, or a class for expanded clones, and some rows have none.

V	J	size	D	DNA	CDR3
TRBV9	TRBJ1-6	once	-	TGTGCCAGCAGCGTAGAACAGAATTCACCCCTCCACTTT	CASSVEQNSPLHF
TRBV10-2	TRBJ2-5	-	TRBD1	TGCGCCAGCAGTGAGTCGTCAGGGGGTAAAGAGACCCAGTACTTC	CASSESSGGKETQYF
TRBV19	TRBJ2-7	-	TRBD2	TGTGCCAGTAGCCCGACTAGCGGGGGGTACGAGCAGTACTTC	CASSPTSGGYEQYF
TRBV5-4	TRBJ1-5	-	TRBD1	TGTGCCAGCAGCCTGGGGACAGGGAAGGGCCAGCCCCAGCATTTT	CASSLGTGKGQPQHF
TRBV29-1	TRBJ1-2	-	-	TGCAGCGTCGGGGGATCTAACTATGGCTACACCTTC	CSVGGSNYGYTF
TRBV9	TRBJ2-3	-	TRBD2	TGTGCCAGCAGCGTAGGGACTAGCGATTCAGATACGCAGTATTTT	CASSVGTSDSDTQYF
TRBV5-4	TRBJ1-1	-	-	TGTGCCAGCAGCTCGGCCCTCGACAGTCATACTGAAGCTTTCTTT	CASSSALDSHTEAFF
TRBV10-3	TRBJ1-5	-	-	TGTGCCATCAGTGAGTCGAAACAGCTTAATCAGCCCCAGCATTTT	CAISESKQLNQPQHF
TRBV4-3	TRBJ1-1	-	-	TGCGCCAGCAGCCAAGGTTTCGGAGGGAGAACTGAAGCTTTCTTT	CASSQGFGGRTEAFF
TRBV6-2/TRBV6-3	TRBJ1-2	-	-	TGTGCCAGCAGTTATCGGAACTATGGCTACACCTTC	CASSYRNYGYTF
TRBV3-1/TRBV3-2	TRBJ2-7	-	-	TGTGCCAGCAGCCCGCAACGGGGGTTCTTCTACGAGCAGTACTTC	CASSPQRGFFYEQYF
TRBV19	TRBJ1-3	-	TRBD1	TGTGCCAGTAGTAGGGGACAGGGGTCCGGAAACACCATATATTTT	CASSRGQGSGNTIYF
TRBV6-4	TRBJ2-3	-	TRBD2	TGTGCCAGCAGGCCAAACACCGGGACTAGCGGGGGTCCGGGAGATACGCAGTATTTT	CASRPNTGTSGGPGDTQYF
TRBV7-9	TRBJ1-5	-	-	TGTGCCAGCAGCTACGGACAGACTAATCAGCCCCAGCATTTT	CASSYGQTNQPQHF
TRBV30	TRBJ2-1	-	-	TGTGCCTGGAGTGTAGCCGGAGCCTACAATGAGCAGTTCTTC	CAWSVAGAYNEQFF
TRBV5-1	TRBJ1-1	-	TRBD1	TGCGCCAGCAGCCGGGGCCTCCGGGACAGGGCGAACACTGAAGCTTTCTTT	CASSRGLRDRANTEAFF
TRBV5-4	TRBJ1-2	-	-	TGTGCCAGCAGCCCATCGGACACCTTCTATGGCTACACCTTC	CASSPSDTFYGYTF
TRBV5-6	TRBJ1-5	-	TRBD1	TGTGCCAGCAGCTTGGGCCCTCTTGACAGGGGTAGGCAGCCCCAGCATTTT	CASSLGPLDRGRQPQHF
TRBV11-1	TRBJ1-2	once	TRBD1	TGTGCCAGCACCTTCAAACATGGACAGGGGGAAGGCTACACCTTC	CASTFKHGQGEGYTF
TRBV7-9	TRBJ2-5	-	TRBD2	TGTGCCAGCAGCTTAGATCCCGGACTAGTGTGGGCCCAGTACTTC	CASSLDPGLVWAQYF
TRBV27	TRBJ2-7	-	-	TGTGCCAGCAGTCCGACAGGGGAGGGCCACGAGCAGTACTTC	CASSPTGEGHEQYF
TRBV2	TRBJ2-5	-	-	TGTGCCAGCAGTGGTTACAGGGTTGGGGAGACCCAGTACTTC	CASSGYRVGETQYF
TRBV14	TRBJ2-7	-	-	TGTGCCAGCAGCCAGTGGCAGGGAAGCTACGAGCAGTACTTC	CASSQWQGSYEQYF
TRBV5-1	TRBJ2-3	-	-	TGCGCCAGCAGCTTGACCGGGACACAGCGAGCGGATACGCAGTATTTT	CASSLTGTQRADTQYF
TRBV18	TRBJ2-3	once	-	TGTGCCAGCTCACCACCGTCGGACACTTCTAGGACGCAGTATTTT	CASSPPSDTSRTQYF
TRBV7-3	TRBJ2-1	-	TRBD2	TGTGCCAGCAGCCCACGAACCGGGACTAGGTCCAATGAGCAGTTCTTC	CASSPRTGTRSNEQFF
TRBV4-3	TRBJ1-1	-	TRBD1	TGCGCCAGCAGCCGCGCGGATCCCACAGGGGGACACGAAGCTTTCTTT	CASSRADPTGGHEAFF
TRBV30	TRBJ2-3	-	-	TGTGCCTGGAGCGTTTATGGACTACACGATACGCAGTATTTT	CAWSVYGLHDTQYF
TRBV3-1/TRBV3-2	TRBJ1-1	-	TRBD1	TGTGCCAGCAGCCCAGCCAGGGGGAGTAACACTGAAGCTTTCTTT	CASSPARGSNTEAFF